This is a list of T cell receptor beta chains from one sample in a study of blood T cell repertoires in COVID-19. Clones were sequenced by immunoSEQ multiplex PCR, and TCRdb holds only the in-frame ones, with some missing. The data hold more than 55,000 clones, with 80% to 90% observed a single time. Material for sequencing was peripheral blood. Source of these receptors: a human donor with active COVID-19. The donor label of this sample is uncertain. The CDR3 runs from the conserved cysteine through the conserved F or W.

>TRBJ1-4|TRBV5-1
CASSGTGGRDEKLFF
>TRBJ2-7|TRBV5-6
CASSVGGSYEQYF
>TRBJ2-1|TRBV5-1
CASRGTSGGPYNEQFF
>TRBJ2-3|TRBV15
CATSRGWGHSPSTDTQYF
>TRBJ2-1|TRBV24-1
CATSDFTRSSYNEQFF
>TRBJ2-2|TRBV14
CASSQDPYSAINTGELFF
>TRBJ2-3|TRBV10-3
CAISESGTTSTDTQYF
>TRBJ2-5|TRBV7-2
CASSLGTGETQYF
>TRBJ2-2|TRBV6-5
CASSYAGQAGELFF
>TRBJ2-7|TRBV18
CASSPEAGDGNEQYF
>TRBJ2-7|TRBV27
CAGESGRAHVEQYF
>TRBJ2-3|TRBV9
CASSVALAGGGGDTQYF
>TRBJ1-5|TRBV19
CASSIDGGGSNQPQHF
>TRBJ2-2|TRBV11-2
CASSYTGAGELFF
>TRBJ1-5|TRBV4-2
CASSQEEGGGNQPQHF
>TRBJ1-5|TRBV27
CASSLSPGQPQHF
>TRBJ1-5|TRBV6-6
CASSDRGTGLNQPQHF
>TRBJ1-1|TRBV4-1
CASSQELVPNTEAFF
>TRBJ1-5|TRBV6-6
CASGIKEDQPQHF
>TRBJ2-5|TRBV27
CASKDWQVTGETQYF
>TRBJ2-3|TRBV7-9
CASSARQGGTDTQYF
>TRBJ2-7|TRBV11-2
CASSLAGDGYEQYF
>TRBJ2-3|TRBV19
CASSPGYADTQYF
>TRBJ2-3|TRBV5-8
CASSPRGARTDTQYF
>TRBJ2-1|TRBV9
CASTLRGGPTYNEQFF
>TRBJ2-1|TRBV19
CASSIANLQGVSYNEQFF
>TRBJ2-3|TRBV7-8
CASTPWARRGSTDTQYF
>TRBJ2-5|TRBV11-2
CASSATSGGTETQYF
>TRBJ2-7|TRBV5-4
CASRGTDYEQYF
>TRBJ1-1|TRBV7-8
CASSHSGTDRFF
>TRBJ2-1|TRBV9
CASSAGITTGDNEQFF
>TRBJ1-1|TRBV19
CASSIPPLQGTEAFF